This T cell receptor (beta chain) originates from a study of blood T cell repertoires in COVID-19. Study information: Samples came from the United States, Italy and Spain, spanning acute and convalescent COVID-19. The cDNA or gDNA used as material had been derived from T cells, B-cell-depleted T cells, or PBMCs.

CDR1 and CDR2 from the germline V gene are SGHRS and YFSETQ. This CDR3 has 17 residues. V shed 0 bases and J 0 bases; nucleotides not matched to a gene: 4. Patients of the Seattle cohort, enrolled during active infection, were followed longitudinally. Original handling: Nucleated cell number was recorded as an estimate derived from reference gene primer amplification. TCRdb's table, derived via immunoSEQ multiplex PCR, lists solely in-frame clones and lacks some. The V and J calls and the clone size are those of that table, but D and trimming were determined from the DNA. The sample holds approximately 170,000 clones, roughly 88% seen once.

The sequence was obtained from an elderly man with COVID-19, enrolled during active disease. What was sequenced was peripheral blood. The V call is TRBV5-1, the J call TRBJ2-3, with 10 bases lining up with TRBD2. CDR3 bases: TGCGCCAGCAGCTTGGTGAAGCGGGGGGGAAGCACAGATACGCAGTATTTT. Its protein product is CASSLVKRGGSTDTQYF. The full variable domain, rest sourced from reference TRBV5-1 and TRBJ2-3, is KAGVTQTPRYLIKTRGQQVTLSCSPISGHRSVSWYQQTPGQGLQFLFEYFSETQRNKGNFPGRFSGRQFSNSRSEMNVSTLELGDSALYLCASSLVKRGGSTDTQYFGPGTRLTVL.